This T cell receptor beta chain came from a study of beta chain features in type 1 diabetes. This clone showed up just a few times. Its antigen is unidentified. Germline-derived CDR1 and CDR2 are GTSNPN and SVGIG (reference sequence). Trimming took off 2 bases at V and 0 bases at J, with 7 bases between the two ends. This CDR3 has 13 amino acids. General observations from the study: People with Type 1 diabetes carried modestly yet significantly shorter TCRB CDR3s in all four CD4+ subsets.

Expressed TCRB transcripts were sequenced because the isolated RNA had all been reverse transcribed beforehand. TCRdb's copy holds only in-frame clones and misses some; the assay was immunoSEQ multiplex PCR. The profile shows hundreds of thousands of clones, over 12% of them singletons. This chain connects TRBV30 to TRBJ1-2; D is uncertain. This TCR was sampled from a man aged 18-30 years with type 1 diabetes. The sequenced sample consisted of naive CD4+ T cells from blood. DNA for the CDR3: TGTGCCTGGAGTCGAAGACCTAACTATGGCTACACCTTC. This translates into CAWSRRPNYGYTF.